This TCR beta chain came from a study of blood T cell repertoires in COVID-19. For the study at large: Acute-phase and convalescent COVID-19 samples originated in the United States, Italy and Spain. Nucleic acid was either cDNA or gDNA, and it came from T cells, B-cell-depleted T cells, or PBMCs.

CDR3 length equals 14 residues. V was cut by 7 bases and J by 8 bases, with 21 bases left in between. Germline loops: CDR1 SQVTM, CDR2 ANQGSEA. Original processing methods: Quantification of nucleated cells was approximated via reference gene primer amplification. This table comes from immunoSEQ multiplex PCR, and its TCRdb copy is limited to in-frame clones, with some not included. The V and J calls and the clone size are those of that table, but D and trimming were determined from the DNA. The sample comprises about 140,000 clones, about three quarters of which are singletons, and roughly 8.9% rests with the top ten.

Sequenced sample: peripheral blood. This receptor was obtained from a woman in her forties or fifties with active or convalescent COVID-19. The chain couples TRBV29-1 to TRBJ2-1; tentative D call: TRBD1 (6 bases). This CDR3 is CSASRDLNRDEQFF. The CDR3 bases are TGCAGCGCAAGTCGAGACCTCAACAGGGATGAGCAGTTCTTC.